The 29 T cell receptor beta chains below all came from one sample that was sequenced in a study of shared clonotypes between healthy human individuals. TCRdb keeps only in-frame clones here, not all; method: immunoSEQ multiplex PCR. The data show hundreds of thousands of clones, about 78% seen once. The sequenced sample consisted of memory CD4+ T cells sorted from blood. The subset was: CD45RA-negative fraction. These receptors were collected from a woman aged 25 to 45 in good health.

The chain has TRBV4-2 and TRBJ1-1; D is unclear. Looked up from germline, CDR1 is LGHNA and CDR2 is YNFKEQ. The CDR3 has 14 amino acids. The germline V and J ends were trimmed by 0 bases and 7 bases, with 12 bases remaining between them. CDR3 protein: CASSQDGVLDEAFF. Written as DNA, the CDR3 is TGTGCCAGCAGCCAAGATGGCGTTCTTGATGAAGCTTTCTTT.

The genes are TRBV11-2 and TRBJ2-6, with no clear D. The CDR3 sequence is 18 residues long. CDR1 and CDR2 from the germline V gene are SGHAT and FQNNGV. V lost 1 base, J lost 0 bases, and 13 bases lay in between. CDR3 nucleotides: TGTGCCAGCAGCTTAGGTATAGGGTACGGCTCTGGGGCCAACGTCCTGACTTTC. Its translation: CASSLGIGYGSGANVLTF. Full variable domain (missing parts from reference TRBV11-2 and TRBJ2-6): EAGVAQSPRYKIIEKRQSVAFWCNPISGHATLYWYQQILGQGPKLLIQFQNNGVVDDSQLPKDRFSAERLKGVDSTLKIQPAKLEDSAVYLCASSLGIGYGSGANVLTFGAGSRLTVL.

This clone was seen only a few times. The chain recombines TRBV18 with TRBJ1-6; the D gene is possibly TRBD1 (5 bases). The CDR3 spans 15 residues. Germline V CDR1 and CDR2: KGHSH, LQKENI. V was pared by 3 bases and J by 5 bases, with 11 bases between. The CDR3 sequence: CASSPEGPDNSPLHF. CDR3 coding DNA: TGTGCCAGCTCACCCGAGGGACCGGATAATTCACCCCTCCACTTT.

The chain employs TRBV6-1 and TRBJ1-1; unclear D gene. Deletions cut 4 bases from V and 0 bases from J, with 6 bases between. CDR1 and CDR2 (germline): MNHNS, SASEGT. This CDR3 is 13 amino acids long. The CDR3 DNA sequence: TGTGCCAGCAGTGGACTGTTGAACACTGAAGCTTTCTTT. The encoded protein is CASSGLLNTEAFF.

This clone turned up a few times. The V and J genes are TRBV7-2 and TRBJ1-1; 7 bases line up with TRBD1. The germline CDR1 and CDR2 sequences are SGHTA and FQGNSA. After removal of 1 base from V and 4 bases from J, the junction contained 6 bases not matched to a gene. This CDR3 has 15 amino acids. CDR3: CASSLVEGAVTEAFF. Written as DNA, the CDR3 is TGTGCCAGCAGCTTAGTAGAGGGGGCAGTCACTGAAGCTTTCTTT.

The rearrangement links TRBV6-6 to TRBJ1-5; D remains ambiguous. In germline, CDR1 is MNHNY, CDR2 SVGAGI (reference sequence). This CDR3 is built from 14 residues. Trimming took 6 bases from V and 0 from J, leaving 9 bases between them. CDR3 nucleotide sequence: TGTGCCAGCAGGACGAGCGTTAGCAATCAGCCCCAGCATTTT. Its translation is CASRTSVSNQPQHF.

The chain couples TRBV2 to TRBJ2-1; TRBD2 agrees at 11 bases. Unmatched junction bases numbered 8, after V lost 7 bases and J lost 6 bases. The CDR3 runs to 15 residues. CDR1 SNHLY and CDR2 FYNNEI come from the germline V gene. CDR3 DNA: TGTGCCAGCACCGAGCAGGGACTAGCGGTCAATGAGCAGTTCTTC. Translation gives CASTEQGLAVNEQFF.

This chain uses TRBV18 with TRBJ1-2; D perhaps matches TRBD1 (6 bases). This CDR3 contains 16 residues. CDR1 is KGHSH, CDR2 LQKENI, per germline. V gave up 5 bases and J gave up 4 bases, with 20 bases separating them. This chain's CDR3 is CASSSNGGGAGYGYTF. The DNA for the CDR3 is TGTGCCAGCTCATCAAATGGGGGGGGCGCCGGCTATGGCTACACCTTC.

The J gene is TRBJ1-5, the V gene TRBV4-1; 9 positions agree with TRBD1. Trimming removed 3 bases from V and 11 bases from J; junction bases left unmatched: 11. Germline V CDR1 and CDR2: MGHRA, YSYEKL. This CDR3 region has 15 residues. CDR3 loop: CASSHPGQGLSAQHF. CDR3 DNA sequence: TGCGCCAGCAGCCATCCGGGACAGGGACTGTCAGCCCAGCATTTT.

The J gene is TRBJ2-7, the V gene TRBV27; D unclear. Trimming took off 3 bases at V and 0 bases at J, with 9 bases between the two ends. Germline V gives CDR1 MNHEY, CDR2 SMNVEV (reference sequence). The CDR3 length is 14 residues. The DNA of the CDR3 is TGTGCCAGCAGTTTCAACCCCCGCTCCTACGAGCAGTACTTC. It yields the protein CASSFNPRSYEQYF.

This clone has a handful of counts. The sample carries other DNA sequences with the same CDR3. The rearrangement joins TRBV18 to TRBJ1-5; the match to TRBD1 covers 9 bases. The CDR3 is 15 amino acids. V lost 2 bases and J lost 7; bases outside the gene matches: 6. CDR1 and CDR2 (germline): KGHSH, LQKENI. The CDR3 loop is CASSPTGGPGQPQHF. In nucleotides, the CDR3 is TGTGCCAGCTCACCAACAGGGGGCCCGGGACAGCCCCAGCATTTT.

The chain employs TRBV30 and TRBJ2-3; 14 nucleotides align to TRBD2. The CDR3 is made up of 14 amino acids. Germline trimming cut 7 bases from V and 5 bases from J; bases unmatched to any gene: 5. Germline V gives CDR1 GTSNPN, CDR2 SVGIG (reference sequence). CDR3 sequence reads: CAFRLAGGGDTQYF. CDR3 sequence (DNA): TGTGCCTTCCGACTAGCGGGAGGGGGAGATACGCAGTATTTT.

The chain combines TRBV28 with TRBJ1-2; TRBD1 matches at 8 bases. Germline values: CDR1 MDHEN, CDR2 SYDVKM. With V trimmed by 7 bases and J by 1 base, 8 bases remained unmatched. The CDR3 has 15 amino acids. In nucleotides, the CDR3 is TGTGCCAGCAAAGATACACAGGGGGTTAACTATGGCTACACCTTC. Protein: CASKDTQGVNYGYTF.

The V and J genes are TRBV5-1 and TRBJ1-4, with D hard to call. The germline V gene encodes CDR1 SGHRS and CDR2 YFSETQ. The CDR3 runs to 14 residues. Trimming cost V 4 bases and J 8 bases, with 15 bases left between them. The CDR3 loop reads CASSPQTQDEKLFF. CDR3 nucleotides: TGCGCCAGCAGCCCCCAGACGCAGGACGAAAAACTGTTTTTT.

About this clone itself: At one end, the junction sequence differs from germline, possibly due to a read error. The chain recombines TRBV7-2 with TRBJ1-3; tentatively, D is TRBD1 (5 bases). Germline-derived CDR1 and CDR2 are SGHTA and FQGNSA. CDR3 length equals 15 residues. CDR3 bases: TGTGCCAGCAGCCTAGCGAGGGGAACTGGAAACACCATATATTTT. It encodes CASSLARGTGNTIYF.

The genes are TRBV5-1 and TRBJ2-7; tentative D call: TRBD2 (6 bases). Germline-derived CDR1 and CDR2 are SGHRS and YFSETQ. The CDR3 is made up of 15 amino acids. The germline V and J ends were trimmed by 4 bases and 4 bases, with 18 bases remaining between them. The CDR3 coding sequence is TGCGCCAGCAGCCACCTAGGGACTGGTCCTTACGAGCAGTACTTC. The encoded protein is CASSHLGTGPYEQYF.

The CDR3 DNA follows: TGTGCCAGCAGCCCAAGGACTAGCGGCCCAATGGAGCAGTTCTTC. The encoded protein is CASSPRTSGPMEQFF. The rearrangement uses TRBV4-2 and TRBJ2-1; 10 nucleotides align to TRBD2. Germline CDR1 LGHNA, CDR2 YNFKEQ. V lost 4 bases, J lost 10 bases, and 10 bases stayed unmatched. This CDR3 region has 15 residues.

V is TRBV28 and J is TRBJ2-5, with 14 bases fitting TRBD2. Gene TRBJ2-7 matches the end of the DNA better, so the J call may be wrong. The length of the CDR3 is 17 residues. Germline-derived CDR1 and CDR2 are MDHEN and SYDVKM. The DNA for the CDR3 is TGTGCCAGCAGTGTAAGACTAGCGGGAGGGCCGGGGTACGAGCAGTACTTC. Translation gives CASSVRLAGGPGYEQYF.

As to this clone: The junction and the germline gene differ at one end; a read error may be behind it. The chain combines TRBV2 with TRBJ2-5; D is possibly TRBD1 (6 bases). Germline V CDR1 and CDR2: SNHLY, FYNNEI. The CDR3 is 15 residues long. The CDR3 DNA sequence: TGTGCCAGCAGTGCTAACGACAGGTACCACGAGACCCAGTACTTC. Protein sequence: CASSANDRYHETQYF.

The chain joins TRBV5-1 to TRBJ2-5; D unresolved. CDR3 length: 14 amino acids. CDR1 is SGHRS, CDR2 YFSETQ, per germline. Trimming removed 2 bases at V and 5 bases at J, with 13 bases between. The CDR3 spells CASSFGVPSETQYF. The CDR3 coding sequence is TGCGCCAGCAGCTTCGGAGTCCCCAGTGAGACCCAGTACTTC.

This clone was seen many times. The chain links TRBV6-5 to TRBJ2-2, with no clear D. With 7 bases removed from V and 6 bases from J, the gap between germline ends came to 9 bases. Per the germline V gene, CDR1 is MNHEY and CDR2 is SVGAGI. CDR3 length equals 12 residues. The CDR3 is CASTLGAGELFF. The DNA for the CDR3 is TGTGCCAGCACCCTCGGTGCCGGGGAGCTGTTTTTT.

This clone appeared many times. The sample has other DNA sequences that encode this CDR3 too. The chain employs TRBV7-2 and TRBJ2-3, with D maybe TRBD2 (5 bases). This CDR3 has 15 amino acids. Germline values: CDR1 SGHTA, CDR2 FQGNSA. Trimming removed 4 bases at V and 0 bases at J, with 11 bases between. CDR3 sequence reads: CASSSDYLSTDTQYF. The CDR3 nucleotides are TGTGCCAGCAGCTCAGACTACCTTAGCACAGATACGCAGTATTTT.

This clone has only one observation. The chain combines TRBV28 with TRBJ2-6, with D perhaps matching TRBD1 (6 bases). This CDR3 has 16 amino acids. Germline V gene lookup returns CDR1 MDHEN and CDR2 SYDVKM. V was trimmed by 1 base and J by 4 bases, leaving 11 bases between them. The CDR3 here is CASSLYRVAGANVLTF. CDR3 DNA: TGTGCCAGCAGTTTATACAGGGTTGCCGGGGCCAACGTCCTGACTTTC. The whole variable domain, filled in from reference TRBV28 and TRBJ2-6, reads DVKVTQSSRYLVKRTGEKVFLECVQDMDHENMFWYRQDPGLGLRLIYFSYDVKMKEKGDIPEGYSVSREKKERFSLILESASTNQTSMYLCASSLYRVAGANVLTFGAGSRLTVL.

This chain joins TRBV9 and TRBJ2-1; 16 bases fit TRBD2. Unmatched junction bases numbered 9, after V lost 4 bases and J lost 8 bases. This CDR3 contains 17 residues. The germline CDR1 and CDR2 sequences are SGDLS and YYNGEE. The CDR3 spells CASSTRSGTSGRDEQFF. CDR3 sequence (DNA): TGTGCCAGCAGCACCCGCTCGGGGACTAGCGGGAGGGATGAGCAGTTCTTC.

This clone was seen only once. The chain has TRBV10-2 and TRBJ2-5; D not certain. The CDR3 runs 12 residues. Germline values: CDR1 WSHSY, CDR2 SAAADI. Trimming took off 0 bases at V and 5 bases at J, with 4 bases between the two ends. CDR3: CASSESTETQYF. The CDR3 DNA reads TGCGCCAGCAGTGAGTCGACGGAGACCCAGTACTTC.

CDR3 bases: TGTGCCAGCAGCCAATTACAGGGGGCGGGTGAAAAACTGTTTTTT. This codes for CASSQLQGAGEKLFF. The chain is built from TRBV7-9 and TRBJ1-4, with TRBD1 identical over 9 bases. With 5 bases clipped from V and 7 bases from J, the junction kept 8 bases outside the gene matches. The CDR3 extends over 15 amino acids. Germline V gives CDR1 SEHNR, CDR2 FQNEAQ (reference sequence).

This clone has more than one count but fewer than ten. In the same sample, other DNA sequences code for this CDR3. The chain uses TRBV7-2 and TRBJ2-6; 7 bases map to TRBD2. Germline V gene sequence: CDR1 SGHTA, CDR2 FQGNSA. This CDR3 has 15 amino acids. After removal of 5 bases from V and 1 base from J, the junction contained 2 bases not matched to a gene. CDR3 in amino acids: CASSRGVSGANVLTF. Here the CDR3 DNA reads TGTGCCAGCAGCCGGGGGGTATCTGGGGCCAACGTCCTGACTTTC.

The rearrangement uses TRBV7-2 and TRBJ2-7; D is possibly TRBD1 (6 bases). Germline CDR1 and CDR2: SGHTA and FQGNSA. Trimming shortened V by 7 bases and J by 6 bases, and 19 bases separated the two germline ends. This CDR3 has 14 amino acids. The CDR3 sequence: CASNRQTGIAEQYF. DNA of the CDR3: TGTGCCAGCAACCGACAGACAGGAATAGCCGAGCAGTACTTC.

The chain uses TRBV27 and TRBJ1-5, with 10 bases matching TRBD1. Germline CDR1 MNHEY, CDR2 SMNVEV (reference sequence). V was pared by 5 bases and J by 2 bases, with 12 bases of the junction left unmatched. CDR3 size: 18 residues. CDR3 sequence: CASSPLRPGTGGNQPQHF. The CDR3, as DNA: TGTGCCAGCAGTCCACTCCGCCCCGGGACAGGGGGCAATCAGCCCCAGCATTTT.